Listed here are 15 T cell receptor beta chains from one sample, sequenced in a study of CD8 T cells in Susac syndrome. Reverse transcription of 0.5 to 1 ug RNA was performed with random hexamers. Each CDR3 protein is one row after TCRdb ran MiXCR on the immunoSEQ multiplex PCR reads. The data contain fewer than 350,000 distinct CDR3 sequences, about 91% of them singletons. Sequencing was performed on CD4+ T cells from PBMCs. The receptors come from a human donor with multiple sclerosis.

This clonotype has more than one count but fewer than ten. V is TRBV12-3 or TRBV12-4 and J is TRBJ2-3; no clear D gene. The germline V and J ends were trimmed by 5 bases and 6 bases, with 9 bases remaining between them. There are 12 residues in the CDR3. CDR3 protein: CASSLSRDTQYF. In DNA form, the CDR3 reads TGTGCCAGCAGTCTCTCTCGGGATACGCAGTATTTT.

The chain joins TRBV9 to TRBJ2-7, with 8 nucleotides matching TRBD2. In germline, CDR1 is SGDLS, CDR2 YYNGEE. V was clipped by 0 bases and J by 3 bases; unmatched bases: 5. There are 15 residues in the CDR3. The CDR3: CASSVAPGGIYEQYF. CDR3 nucleotide sequence: TGTGCCAGCAGCGTAGCCCCGGGAGGGATCTACGAGCAGTACTTC.

The chain is built from TRBV10-2 and TRBJ2-7, with D possibly TRBD1 on 5 matching bases. V lost 4 bases and J lost 6, with 10 bases in between. The CDR3 sequence is 12 residues long. The germline V gene has CDR1 WSHSY and CDR2 SAAADI. The CDR3 spells CASSVGLSEQYF. CDR3 DNA: TGCGCCAGCAGTGTGGGGCTTTCCGAGCAGTACTTC.

This chain links TRBV27 with TRBJ2-2; 9 positions match TRBD1. Germline V gives CDR1 MNHEY, CDR2 SMNVEV (reference sequence). The CDR3 length is 16 residues. Trimming removed 6 bases from V and 6 bases from J; junction bases left unmatched: 11. The CDR3 DNA is TGTGCCAGCAGCTACCTACAGGGGGCCCATGCCGGGGAGCTGTTTTTT. Its translation: CASSYLQGAHAGELFF.

The V and J genes are TRBV7-2 and TRBJ1-1; 9 nucleotides line up with TRBD1. The CDR3 sequence is 15 residues long. Germline-derived CDR1 and CDR2 are SGHTA and FQGNSA. J lost 6 bases, V lost 6 bases, and 11 bases had no gene match. CDR3: CASRSTGQGWAEAFF. Written as DNA, the CDR3 is TGTGCCAGCAGGTCAACCGGACAGGGGTGGGCTGAAGCTTTCTTT.

The genes are TRBV25-1 and TRBJ2-3, with D unresolved. The CDR3 has 13 amino acids. Trimming took off 3 bases at V and 0 bases at J, with 4 bases between the two ends. Per germline, CDR1 MGHDK and CDR2 SYGVNS. CDR3 sequence (DNA): TGTGCCAGCAGTGAGGTCAGCACAGATACGCAGTATTTT. Amino acid sequence: CASSEVSTDTQYF.

The chain has TRBV20-1 and TRBJ2-2; 9 nucleotides match TRBD1. Germline assignment: CDR1 DFQATT and CDR2 SNEGSKA (reference sequence). V lost 5 bases and J lost 1; bases outside the gene matches: 2. The CDR3 length is 14 residues. This CDR3 is CSARQGGNTGELFF. The CDR3 DNA reads as TGCAGTGCTCGACAGGGGGGGAACACCGGGGAGCTGTTTTTT.

This clonotype has a handful of counts. The chain combines TRBV27 with TRBJ1-1; 8 positions agree with TRBD1. Germline V gives CDR1 MNHEY, CDR2 SMNVEV (reference sequence). The V and J ends lost 4 bases and 6 bases, in that order; junction bases with no gene match: 7. This CDR3 region has 14 residues. The CDR3 protein is CASSSWTGRAEAFF. For the CDR3, the DNA is TGTGCCAGCAGTTCCTGGACAGGGAGGGCTGAAGCTTTCTTT.

The V and J genes are TRBV6-1 and TRBJ1-5; D gene uncertain. The CDR3 sequence is 14 residues long. Trimming stripped 7 bases from V and 6 bases from J, with 16 bases between. Germline V gene sequence: CDR1 MNHNS, CDR2 SASEGT. The CDR3 DNA reads TGTGCCAGCACCCCACCCCAATGGGGTCAGCCCCAGCATTTT. Residues: CASTPPQWGQPQHF.

The chain uses TRBV29-1 and TRBJ2-3; 9 bases match TRBD1. CDR3 length equals 15 residues. CDR1 is SQVTM, CDR2 ANQGSEA, per germline. V gave up 2 bases and J gave up 2 bases; unmatched junction bases: 5. The chain's CDR3 is CSVEKGQGFTDTQYF. CDR3 in DNA: TGCAGCGTTGAAAAGGGACAGGGATTCACAGATACGCAGTATTTT.

The chain employs TRBV25-1 and TRBJ2-3, with 8 nucleotides matching TRBD2. There are 14 residues in the CDR3. Germline V gene sequence: CDR1 MGHDK, CDR2 SYGVNS. Unmatched junction bases numbered 4, after V lost 2 bases and J lost 6 bases. The CDR3 region is CASSERAGADTQYF. CDR3 nucleotides: TGTGCCAGCAGTGAAAGAGCGGGAGCGGATACGCAGTATTTT.

The chain has TRBV18 and TRBJ2-7; D is ambiguous. This CDR3 has 14 residues. Trimming pared 2 bases from V and 2 bases from J, leaving 10 bases between. Germline assignment: CDR1 KGHSH and CDR2 LQKENI. The CDR3 DNA is TGTGCCAGCTCACCAGGGGTTGTAGCCTACGAGCAGTACTTC. It yields the protein CASSPGVVAYEQYF.

This chain links TRBV5-1 with TRBJ2-5; the match to TRBD2 covers 7 bases. The CDR3 is 14 amino acids. Germline CDR1 is SGHRS and CDR2 is YFSETQ. V dropped 5 bases and J dropped 2; count of bases not matched to a gene: 6. CDR3 coding DNA: TGCGCCAGCAGATTCCAGCGGGGACAAGAGACCCAGTACTTC. This codes for CASRFQRGQETQYF.

V is TRBV11-1 and J is TRBJ1-1; D ambiguous. Trimming removed 1 base from V and 6 bases from J, with 12 bases in between. Germline CDR1 SGHAT, CDR2 FQDESV (reference sequence). The CDR3 consists of 14 residues. CDR3 amino acids: CASSLGSPSAEAFF. In DNA form, the CDR3 reads TGTGCCAGCAGCTTAGGGTCCCCGAGTGCTGAAGCTTTCTTT. Combining the CDR3 with reference TRBV11-1 and TRBJ1-1 gives the whole variable domain EAEVAQSPRYKITEKSQAVAFWCDPISGHATLYWYRQILGQGPELLVQFQDESVVDDSQLPKDRFSAERLKGVDSTLKIQPAELGDSAMYLCASSLGSPSAEAFFGQGTRLTVV.

For this clonotype: The CDR3 end shows no conserved phenylalanine or tryptophan, and so a read error is likely. This chain links TRBV28 with TRBJ2-7; 7 bases agree with TRBD2. CDR3 length: 15 residues. Per the germline V gene, CDR1 is MDHEN and CDR2 is SYDVKM. J was trimmed by 1 base and V by 3 bases; bases with no gene match: 6. In DNA form, the CDR3 reads TGTGCCAGCAGTTTCCCGACTAGCAGATCCTACGAGCAGTACCTC. As protein: CASSFPTSRSYEQYL.